The source of this TCR beta chain is a study of PD-1 blockade in classical Hodgkin lymphoma. Some clones are missing from TCRdb's copy, which holds only in-frame ones; the method was immunoSEQ multiplex PCR. The data contain more than 15,000 clones, approximately 92% of them singletons. Noted time point: newly diagnosed, previously untreated cHL patient sample. The authors purified CD4+ T cells from thawed PBMCs by magnetic negative selection. CDR1 LGHNA and CDR2 YNFKEQ come from the germline V gene. V lost 4 bases and J lost 1; bases outside the gene matches: 7. This CDR3 region has 16 residues. This chain joins TRBV4-2 and TRBJ1-2; 9 bases agree with TRBD1. The sample taken for sequencing was CD4+ T cells from blood. The TCR sequence derives from a human donor with classical Hodgkin lymphoma. The CDR3 DNA follows: TGTGCCAGCAGCCTTTTCAGGGACAGGGTTAACTATGGCTACACCTTC. This codes for CASSLFRDRVNYGYTF.